Shown below are 22 T cell receptor beta chains from a single sample sequenced in a study of shared clonotypes between healthy human individuals. Data came from immunoSEQ multiplex PCR; TCRdb stores just in-frame clones and leaves some out. The data hold more than 2,000,000 clones, with more than 85% observed a single time. The sample taken for sequencing was naive CD4+ T cells from PBMCs. Noted subset: CD45RA+ positively selected. The receptors here all came from a man between 18 and 35 years old in good health. Some clones in this sample may be carry-over from other donors' samples.

The V call is TRBV19, the J call TRBJ1-1, with a weak D call TRBD1 (5 bases). Trimming removed 4 bases from V and 10 bases from J, with 25 bases in between. The CDR3 totals 16 residues. The germline gives CDR1 LNHDA, CDR2 SQIVND (reference sequence). The CDR3 DNA reads as TGTGCCAGTAGTACCCTTGGGGGTGCGGGCCTCCGCGGAGCTTTCTTT. This sequence encodes CASSTLGGAGLRGAFF.

The V gene is TRBV27, the J gene TRBJ2-3, with 7 bases identical to TRBD2. The length of the CDR3 is 17 residues. The germline V gene has CDR1 MNHEY and CDR2 SMNVEV (reference sequence). V trimming: 0 bases; J trimming: 2 bases; junction bases outside the gene matches: 8. The CDR3 loop reads CASSLSAGGRFTDTQYF. CDR3 bases: TGTGCCAGCAGTTTATCTGCGGGCGGGAGATTCACAGATACGCAGTATTTT.

This sequence joins TRBV5-6 and TRBJ2-5; D remains unclear. Looked up from germline, CDR1 is SGHDT and CDR2 is YYEEEE. This CDR3 region has 12 residues. V was pared by 1 base and J by 4 bases, with 5 bases between. The CDR3 DNA reads TGTGCCAGCAGCTTGTATCTAGAGACCCAGTACTTC. It yields the protein CASSLYLETQYF.

DNA for the CDR3: TGTGCCAGCAGTTCCGCCATGATGTCCGCCTATACGCAGTATTTT. Translated: CASSSAMMSAYTQYF. This chain joins TRBV6-6 and TRBJ2-3; no clear D gene. The CDR3 loop spans 15 amino acids. Germline V gene lookup returns CDR1 MNHNY and CDR2 SVGAGI (reference sequence). V dropped 4 bases and J dropped 7 bases, with 18 bases sitting between them.

Comment on this clone: Other DNA sequences in this sample translate to the same CDR3. The chain is built from TRBV28 and TRBJ2-7; D is perhaps TRBD1 or TRBD2 (5 bases each). Trimming took 5 bases from V and 2 from J, leaving 13 bases between them. The CDR3 loop spans 14 amino acids. CDR1 is MDHEN and CDR2 is SYDVKM in the germline V gene. CDR3 sequence: CASSPGTGAYEQYF. CDR3 nucleotides: TGTGCCAGCAGTCCGGGGACGGGTGCCTACGAGCAGTACTTC. The complete variable domain, with remaining parts taken from reference TRBV28 and TRBJ2-7, reads DVKVTQSSRYLVKRTGEKVFLECVQDMDHENMFWYRQDPGLGLRLIYFSYDVKMKEKGDIPEGYSVSREKKERFSLILESASTNQTSMYLCASSPGTGAYEQYFGPGTRLTVT.

The chain couples TRBV2 to TRBJ2-1, with 7 bases aligning to TRBD2. Germline CDR1 reads SNHLY; CDR2 reads FYNNEI. CDR3 length: 15 residues. V shed 3 bases and J 0 bases; nucleotides not matched to a gene: 2. The DNA for the CDR3 is TGTGCCAGCAGTGAGACTAGCCTCTCCTACAATGAGCAGTTCTTC. It codes for CASSETSLSYNEQFF. The full variable domain, rest sourced from reference TRBV2 and TRBJ2-1, is EPEVTQTPSHQVTQMGQEVILRCVPISNHLYFYWYRQILGQKVEFLVSFYNNEISEKSEIFDDQFSVERPDGSNFTLKIRSTKLEDSAMYFCASSETSLSYNEQFFGPGTRLTVL.

The chain employs TRBV15 and TRBJ1-3; D is unresolved. This CDR3 is built from 16 residues. V was clipped by 1 base and J by 0 bases, with 10 bases between them. Per the germline V gene, CDR1 is LNHNV and CDR2 is YYDKDF (reference sequence). The CDR3 DNA follows: TGTGCCACCAGCAGAGCTTTGGAGAGCTCTGGAAACACCATATATTTT. The encoded protein is CATSRALESSGNTIYF.

This chain joins TRBV18 and TRBJ1-2; TRBD1 agrees at 9 bases. CDR3 length: 16 residues. Germline V gene sequence: CDR1 KGHSH, CDR2 LQKENI. Germline trimming cut 3 bases from V and 8 bases from J; bases unmatched to any gene: 13. The CDR3 nucleotides are TGTGCCAGCTCACCTGCGCGGACAGGGGAGTTTGGGGGCTACACCTTC. Its translation: CASSPARTGEFGGYTF. The entire variable domain, with the rest obtained from reference TRBV18 and TRBJ1-2, is as follows: NAGVMQNPRHLVRRRGQEARLRCSPMKGHSHVYWYRQLPEEGLKFMVYLQKENIIDESGMPKERFSAEFPKEGPSILRIQQVVRGDSAAYFCASSPARTGEFGGYTFGSGTRLTVV.

J is TRBJ2-3 and V is TRBV2; D is undetermined. CDR1 SNHLY and CDR2 FYNNEI come from the germline V gene. The CDR3 spans 13 residues. The V gene lost 6 bases and the J gene lost 1 base, with 8 bases spanning the gap. The CDR3 coding sequence is TGTGCCAGCAGCCCCATCGGCACAGATACGCAGTATTTT. Translating gives CASSPIGTDTQYF. Variable domain in full (rest from reference TRBV2 and TRBJ2-3): EPEVTQTPSHQVTQMGQEVILRCVPISNHLYFYWYRQILGQKVEFLVSFYNNEISEKSEIFDDQFSVERPDGSNFTLKIRSTKLEDSAMYFCASSPIGTDTQYFGPGTRLTVL.

The J gene is TRBJ1-2, the V gene TRBV6-5; possibly TRBD1 for D (6 bases). CDR1 MNHEY and CDR2 SVGAGI come from the germline V gene. Trimming removed 5 bases at V and 3 bases at J, with 10 bases between. The CDR3 length is 13 residues. The CDR3 DNA reads as TGTGCCAGCAGTAGGACAGCCCACTATGGCTACACCTTC. Translating gives CASSRTAHYGYTF.

The CDR3 here is CASSLVGGASNQPQHF. CDR3 nucleotides: TGTGCCAGCAGCTTAGTCGGTGGGGCGAGCAATCAGCCCCAGCATTTT. The V and J genes are TRBV7-6 and TRBJ1-5, with a tentative D call TRBD1 (5 bases). The CDR3 runs to 16 residues. Per germline, CDR1 SGHVS and CDR2 FNYEAQ. Trimming removed 1 base at V and 1 base at J, with 11 bases between.

The chain links TRBV7-3 to TRBJ2-2; maybe TRBD1 (6 bases). CDR1 is SGHTA, CDR2 FQGTGA, per germline. This CDR3 contains 15 residues. V lost 2 bases to trimming and J lost 9 bases, with 16 bases between them. The DNA of the CDR3 is TGTGCCAGCAGCTTAGGGGGCGGCGCTGGGAGGGAGCTGTTTTTT. Amino acids: CASSLGGGAGRELFF.

The CDR3 is CASSSAAGTSYNEQFF. In nucleotides, the CDR3 is TGTGCCAGCAGTTCAGCAGCGGGGACCTCCTACAATGAGCAGTTCTTC. The V and J genes are TRBV28 and TRBJ2-1; 7 nucleotides agree with TRBD2. The CDR3 contains 16 residues. The V gene end was trimmed by 4 bases and the J gene end by 0 bases; junction bases not matched to a gene: 6. Germline CDR1 MDHEN, CDR2 SYDVKM.

The chain joins TRBV14 to TRBJ2-7; D is perhaps TRBD2 (6 bases). The CDR3 spans 15 residues. V lost 4 bases, J lost 6 bases, and 19 bases lay in between. CDR1 is SGHDN and CDR2 is FVKESK in the germline V gene. DNA of the CDR3: TGTGCCAGCAGCCTCCATGGGGCCCTCGGGGGCGAGCAGTACTTC. Protein product: CASSLHGALGGEQYF.

This chain connects TRBV7-6 to TRBJ2-5; 13 bases are shared with TRBD2. The CDR3 runs to 17 residues. V trimming: 5 bases; J trimming: 5 bases; junction bases outside the gene matches: 11. Germline V gene lookup returns CDR1 SGHVS and CDR2 FNYEAQ. This CDR3 is CASSPEPGTSGIETQYF. The CDR3 DNA follows: TGTGCCAGCAGCCCGGAACCTGGGACTAGCGGGATTGAGACCCAGTACTTC.

The rearrangement joins TRBV15 to TRBJ2-7; TRBD1 agrees at 8 bases. The CDR3 is 16 residues long. V dropped 3 bases and J dropped 5; count of bases not matched to a gene: 12. Germline CDR1 reads LNHNV; CDR2 reads YYDKDF (reference sequence). CDR3 DNA sequence: TGTGCCACCAGCAGTCTATCCGGACAGGGTAGGAACGAGCAGTACTTC. This codes for CATSSLSGQGRNEQYF.

This chain links TRBV4-2 with TRBJ1-2; 9 bases align to TRBD1. The junction had 7 bases not matched to a gene; V was cut back by 0 bases and J by 2 bases. Germline V gene lookup returns CDR1 LGHNA and CDR2 YNFKEQ. The CDR3 totals 17 residues. CDR3 residues: CASSQDETGTGNYGYTF. In DNA, the CDR3 is TGTGCCAGCAGCCAAGATGAGACAGGGACAGGGAACTATGGCTACACCTTC.

The CDR3 DNA sequence: TGTGCCAGCTCACCACGTCAGCCCCAGCATTTT. It encodes CASSPRQPQHF. The chain uses TRBV18 and TRBJ1-5; no definite D call. This CDR3 has 11 amino acids. CDR1 and CDR2 from the germline V gene are KGHSH and LQKENI. Trimming removed 1 base from V and 6 bases from J, with 1 base in between.

V usage is TRBV6-6 and J usage is TRBJ2-5; 7 nucleotides align to TRBD1. Germline CDR1 is MNHNY and CDR2 is SVGAGI (reference sequence). The trim removed 6 bases at V and 2 bases at J, leaving 6 bases unmatched. The CDR3 spans 14 residues. Written as DNA, the CDR3 is TGTGCCAGCAGGGACTGGACAGGTCAAGAGACCCAGTACTTC. Translating it yields CASRDWTGQETQYF.

The chain links TRBV5-4 to TRBJ1-1, with D possibly being TRBD1 (5 bases). The CDR3 spans 15 residues. Trimming took off 4 bases at V and 4 bases at J, with 17 bases between the two ends. Germline CDR1 is SGHNT and CDR2 is YYREEE (reference sequence). The CDR3 DNA reads as TGTGCCAGCAGCCCCCCGGGACTTTGGGGCACTGAAGCTTTCTTT. Amino acids: CASSPPGLWGTEAFF.

This clone was seen just once. This chain connects TRBV10-1 to TRBJ2-7, with 7 bases aligning to TRBD2. Trimming took 2 bases from V and 7 from J; bases not matched to a gene: 11. Germline V gives CDR1 WNHNN, CDR2 SYGVQD (reference sequence). The CDR3 covers 15 residues. The CDR3 DNA sequence: TGCGCCAGCAGTGAGAGAAGCGGGACTCAACAAGAGCAGTACTTC. Its protein is CASSERSGTQQEQYF.

The chain links TRBV29-1 to TRBJ2-2; a weak D match, TRBD2 (6 bases). V shed 4 bases and J shed 4 bases, with 13 bases lying between them. Germline V gives CDR1 SQVTM, CDR2 ANQGSEA. The CDR3 extends over 14 amino acids. CDR3 loop: CSVGAGLGTGELFF. CDR3 DNA sequence: TGCAGCGTTGGGGCGGGACTGGGCACCGGGGAGCTGTTTTTT.